Following are 26 T cell receptor beta chains from one sample sequenced in a study of beta chain features in type 1 diabetes. Expressed TCRB transcripts were sequenced because the entire RNA isolate underwent reverse transcription. Data came from immunoSEQ multiplex PCR; TCRdb stores just in-frame clones and leaves some out. The profile covers just over 600,000 clones, with roughly 15% appearing a single time and under 0.095% taken by the ten largest. Sequencing used naive CD4+ T cells from blood. The receptor set was obtained from a young man in good health.

The chain recombines TRBV6-7 with TRBJ2-2; no clear D gene. TRBV6-7 is marked as an open reading frame, function uncertain. This CDR3 has 15 residues. V was trimmed by 0 bases and J by 0 bases, leaving 5 bases between them. The CDR3 nucleotides read TGTGCCAGCAGTTACTCATCGGCGAACACCGGGGAGCTGTTTTTT. It specifies CASSYSSANTGELFF.

This clone appeared a few times. This chain links TRBV4-1 with TRBJ1-2; 9 positions agree with TRBD1. The germline V gene encodes CDR1 MGHRA and CDR2 YSYEKL. V gave up 3 bases and J gave up 2 bases; unmatched junction bases: 4. This CDR3 has 15 residues. In DNA form, the CDR3 reads TGCGCCAGCAGCCAGCGACAGGGGGGCAACTATGGCTACACCTTC. Its translation is CASSQRQGGNYGYTF.

In this sample, this clone turned up a few times. The CDR3 region is CASSLRRASYNEQFF. For the CDR3, the DNA is TGTGCCAGCAGTTTAAGGCGGGCCTCCTACAATGAGCAGTTCTTC. The chain links TRBV27 to TRBJ2-1; TRBD2 might be the D (5 bases). This CDR3 has 15 amino acids. Trimming left V 2 bases short and J 0 bases short, with 8 bases between. Germline values: CDR1 MNHEY, CDR2 SMNVEV (reference sequence).

This clone was counted only a few times. The chain employs TRBV5-4 and TRBJ1-4; D is undetermined. The CDR3 totals 14 residues. Germline V gene lookup returns CDR1 SGHNT and CDR2 YYREEE (reference sequence). V dropped 4 bases and J dropped 8 bases, with 15 bases sitting between them. The CDR3 DNA is TGTGCCAGCAGCCCGACGTTGGGGTTGGAAAAACTGTTTTTT. Translated: CASSPTLGLEKLFF. Full variable domain (outside the CDR3, taken from reference TRBV5-4 and TRBJ1-4): ETGVTQSPTHLIKTRGQQVTLRCSSQSGHNTVSWYQQALGQGPQFIFQYYREEENGRGNFPPRFSGLQFPNYSSELNVNALELDDSALYLCASSPTLGLEKLFFGSGTQLSVL.

This chain uses TRBV5-6 with TRBJ2-1; D remains unclear. The CDR3 consists of 14 residues. The germline V gene has CDR1 SGHDT and CDR2 YYEEEE. Trimming left V 0 bases short and J 9 bases short, with 13 bases between. CDR3 residues: CASSLATVNAEQFF. CDR3 sequence (DNA): TGTGCCAGCAGCTTGGCGACCGTAAATGCTGAGCAGTTCTTC. Together with reference TRBV5-6 and TRBJ2-1, the CDR3 gives the full variable domain: DAGVTQSPTHLIKTRGQQVTLRCSPKSGHDTVSWYQQALGQGPQFIFQYYEEEERQRGNFPDRFSGHQFPNYSSELNVNALLLGDSALYLCASSLATVNAEQFFGPGTRLTVL.

In its sample, this clone was seen a few times. The rearrangement uses TRBV6-5 and TRBJ2-5; tentative D call: TRBD2 (6 bases). V was pared by 5 bases and J by 4 bases, with 14 bases between. Looked up from germline, CDR1 is MNHEY and CDR2 is SVGAGI. The CDR3 runs 14 residues. CDR3 sequence (DNA): TGTGCCAGCAGTCGGGGGATGGGCGGAGAGACCCAGTACTTC. Its protein is CASSRGMGGETQYF.

The sample holds a few counts of this clone. The genes are TRBV7-9 and TRBJ1-5; D gene unclear. The CDR3 extends over 15 amino acids. V gave up 7 bases and J gave up 0 bases, with 13 bases separating them. CDR1 is SEHNR and CDR2 is FQNEAQ in the germline V gene (reference sequence). CDR3 DNA: TGTGCCAGCACCCAAACCGGGGTTAGCAATCAGCCCCAGCATTTT. Its translation is CASTQTGVSNQPQHF.

The chain employs TRBV28 and TRBJ1-5; D perhaps matches TRBD1 (5 bases). V shed 5 bases and J shed 0 bases, with 20 bases lying between them. This CDR3 region has 18 residues. Germline CDR1 reads MDHEN; CDR2 reads SYDVKM. The CDR3 protein is CASSPVGRWPYSNQPQHF. As DNA, the CDR3 is TGTGCCAGCAGTCCCGTGGGACGGTGGCCGTATAGCAATCAGCCCCAGCATTTT.

The chain employs TRBV5-1 and TRBJ2-1; 13 bases are shared with TRBD2. The germline V gene has CDR1 SGHRS and CDR2 YFSETQ. J lost 7 bases, V lost 4 bases, and 8 bases had no gene match. This CDR3 spans 16 amino acids. CDR3 DNA: TGCGCCAGCAGCACCGAGACTAGCGGGGGGTATAATGAGCAGTTCTTC. This gives the protein CASSTETSGGYNEQFF.

The rearrangement joins TRBV4-1 to TRBJ1-1; D is undetermined. This CDR3 is 15 amino acids long. V shed 4 bases and J shed 1 base, with 13 bases lying between them. Germline loops: CDR1 MGHRA, CDR2 YSYEKL. The DNA of the CDR3 is TGCGCCAGCAGCCGACCAGGACGGGGGAACACTGAAGCTTTCTTT. This codes for CASSRPGRGNTEAFF.

A few counts support this clone. The V call is TRBV4-1, the J call TRBJ2-4; D may correspond to TRBD1 or TRBD2 (6 bases each). Trimming pared 1 base from V and 3 bases from J, leaving 19 bases between. The germline V gene has CDR1 MGHRA and CDR2 YSYEKL. The CDR3 sequence is 18 residues long. The CDR3 is CASSQGVQGGRDKNIQYF. The DNA for the CDR3 is TGCGCCAGCAGCCAAGGGGTCCAAGGGGGGCGAGACAAAAACATTCAGTACTTC.

The chain combines TRBV28 with TRBJ2-2; 7 nucleotides align to TRBD1. Germline values: CDR1 MDHEN, CDR2 SYDVKM. The CDR3 length is 14 residues. J gave up 4 bases and V 6 bases, and 5 bases lay outside the gene matches. The CDR3 DNA reads as TGTGCCAGCAGCCGGGACAGTATCACCGGGGAGCTGTTTTTT. Amino acids: CASSRDSITGELFF.

This sequence joins TRBV5-6 and TRBJ2-7; 11 nucleotides align to TRBD1. Trimming took 4 bases from V and 6 from J; bases not matched to a gene: 18. The CDR3 has 18 amino acids. Germline V gives CDR1 SGHDT, CDR2 YYEEEE. The CDR3 spells CASSPRTGGGLPRGEQYF. The CDR3 coding sequence is TGTGCCAGCAGCCCAAGGACAGGGGGCGGACTACCTCGGGGCGAGCAGTACTTC.

The DNA for the CDR3 is TGTGCCAGCAGTTGGACAGGCGGGAATTCACCCCTCCACTTT. It encodes CASSWTGGNSPLHF. The chain carries TRBV5-5 and TRBJ1-6; 7 bases are shared with TRBD1. Germline V gene data show CDR1 as SGHKS and CDR2 as YYEKEE (reference sequence). The CDR3 loop spans 14 amino acids. The J segment lost 7 bases and the V segment lost 5 bases, leaving 6 bases of the junction unmatched.

This chain joins TRBV28 and TRBJ1-4; the D gene is possibly TRBD1 (5 bases). The CDR3 runs to 12 residues. The ends were cut back, 5 bases at V and 8 bases at J, with 9 bases in the middle. Germline CDR1 is MDHEN and CDR2 is SYDVKM. Written as DNA, the CDR3 is TGTGCCAGCAGTGGGGGGTCGGAAAAACTGTTTTTT. It translates to CASSGGSEKLFF.

This clone was observed a handful of times. The V call is TRBV7-2, the J call TRBJ2-1; D may correspond to TRBD1 or TRBD2 (7 bases each). The germline gives CDR1 SGHTA, CDR2 FQGNSA. This CDR3 contains 14 residues. V was clipped by 8 bases and J by 9 bases, with 20 bases between them. DNA for the CDR3: TGTGCCAGCCAGCCAGGGGGGGGGCAAGGTGAGCAGTTCTTC. It is translated as CASQPGGGQGEQFF. The full variable domain, with the rest looked up from reference TRBV7-2 and TRBJ2-1, is GAGVSQSPSNKVTEKGKDVELRCDPISGHTALYWYRQSLGQGLEFLIYFQGNSAPDKSGLPSDRFSAERTGGSVSTLTIQRTQQEDSAVYLCASQPGGGQGEQFFGPGTRLTVL.

In its sample, this clone was seen a few times. The rearrangement joins TRBV5-1 to TRBJ2-2; D unclear. CDR1 SGHRS and CDR2 YFSETQ come from the germline V gene. The CDR3 length is 15 residues. Trimming pared 4 bases from V and 0 bases from J, leaving 10 bases between. CDR3 sequence reads: CASSPDPSNTGELFF. The CDR3 DNA is TGCGCCAGCAGCCCGGACCCATCGAACACCGGGGAGCTGTTTTTT.

The rearrangement uses TRBV9 and TRBJ1-3; D is unclear. CDR3 size: 13 residues. CDR1 and CDR2 (germline): SGDLS, YYNGEE. V was cut by 0 bases and J by 4 bases, with 5 bases left in between. As DNA, the CDR3 is TGTGCCAGCAGCGTAGAGGCGGGAAACACCATATATTTT. It codes for CASSVEAGNTIYF.

This clone was detected a few times. The V and J genes are TRBV29-1 and TRBJ1-2; D is unresolved. The CDR3 contains 14 residues. CDR1 and CDR2 (germline): SQVTM, ANQGSEA. The V end lost 7 bases, the J end lost 1 base, and 16 bases lay between the germline ends. The CDR3 region is CSGGRLISNYGYTF. The CDR3 region has the DNA TGCAGCGGAGGGAGGCTTATAAGTAACTATGGCTACACCTTC.

The V call is TRBV27, the J call TRBJ1-5; tentative D call: TRBD1 (6 bases). CDR3 length: 15 residues. V was cut by 6 bases and J by 1 base, with 13 bases left in between. Germline V lookup: CDR1 MNHEY, CDR2 SMNVEV (reference sequence). The CDR3 is CASSQQGLSNQPQHF. CDR3 in DNA: TGTGCCAGCAGCCAACAGGGTTTGAGCAATCAGCCCCAGCATTTT.

In this sample, this clone turned up a few times. The gene calls are TRBV21-1 and TRBJ1-1; the DNA was not used to check the table's D call, TRBD1. TRBV21-1 has pseudogene status. The CDR3 covers 13 residues. CDR3 nucleotide sequence: TGTGCCAGCACCTTGACAGAGAACACTGAAGCTTTCTTT. Translating gives CASTLTENTEAFF.

This clone was counted a few times. The chain links TRBV25-1 to TRBJ2-5; D is undetermined. CDR3 size: 15 residues. The germline gives CDR1 MGHDK, CDR2 SYGVNS. Trimming took 2 bases from V and 2 from J, leaving 12 bases between them. CDR3 amino acids: CASSEGPTRQETQYF. The CDR3 DNA is TGTGCCAGCAGTGAAGGGCCGACCCGTCAAGAGACCCAGTACTTC.

This clone was counted only a few times. The rearrangement uses TRBV5-1 and TRBJ2-4, with 11 positions matching TRBD2. This CDR3 is 17 amino acids long. V dropped 3 bases and J dropped 0; count of bases not matched to a gene: 5. Germline V gene data show CDR1 as SGHRS and CDR2 as YFSETQ. CDR3 DNA sequence: TGCGCCAGCAGCTCGGGACTAGCGGACCTAGCCAAAAACATTCAGTACTTC. Protein sequence: CASSSGLADLAKNIQYF.

Points on this clone: Additional DNA sequences in this sample encode the identical CDR3. The rearrangement links TRBV6-5 to TRBJ2-7; D call uncertain. This CDR3 is 14 amino acids long. Germline CDR1 and CDR2: MNHEY and SVGAGI. V lost 0 bases and J 0 bases, leaving 6 bases between the germline ends. The CDR3 protein is CASSYSRSSYEQYF. The DNA of the CDR3 is TGTGCCAGCAGTTACTCGCGGAGCTCCTACGAGCAGTACTTC.

This clone was observed a handful of times. The V gene is TRBV9, the J gene TRBJ2-1, with D unclear. The CDR3 contains 17 residues. Trimming cost V 2 bases and J 1 base, with 16 bases left between them. Germline V gene sequence: CDR1 SGDLS, CDR2 YYNGEE. The DNA for the CDR3 is TGTGCCAGCAGCGTTGGCGCAGGTGGGTCTTCCTACAATGAGCAGTTCTTC. Translating gives CASSVGAGGSSYNEQFF.

This clone appeared once. Other nucleotide sequences from this sample produce the same CDR3. The chain uses TRBV2 and TRBJ2-7, with D maybe TRBD1 (5 bases). The length of the CDR3 is 12 residues. The V gene's germline CDR1 is SNHLY and CDR2 FYNNEI. V lost 6 bases to trimming and J lost 0 bases, with 6 bases between them. CDR3 DNA sequence: TGTGCCAGCAGGGGGCCCTCCTACGAGCAGTACTTC. Protein product: CASRGPSYEQYF.